These 29 T cell receptor beta chains originate from one sample sequenced in a study of CD8+CD57+ T cells in acquired aplastic anemia. For sequencing, patients were chosen who had shown expansion of CD8+CD57+ cells by flow cytometry. TCR beta VDJ and CDR3 were profiled, and genomic DNA was the template. MiXCR was run by TCRdb on the reads, yielding one entry per CDR3 protein. Of around 500,000 distinct CDR3 sequences listed, about a third are singletons. Sequenced sample: sorted CD4+, CD8+, or CD8+CD57+ T cells (not recorded which) from PBMCs. These receptors were taken from a human donor with aplastic anemia.

Comment on this clonotype: This sequence may be a read error, since a much larger clone differs from it by one base. This rearrangement joins TRBV11-2 to TRBJ2-1; D possibly corresponds to TRBD2 (6 bases). This CDR3 region has 17 residues. Germline V gives CDR1 SGHAT, CDR2 FQNNGV. The CDR3 spells CARSSTVAGSSYNEQFF. CDR3 DNA: TGTGCCCGCAGCTCCACCGTGGCGGGAAGCTCCTACAATGAGCAGTTCTTC.

Comments on this clonotype: This may come from a read error, since a much larger clone is one base off. The chain employs TRBV4-2 and TRBJ1-2, with a weak D call TRBD1 (6 bases). The length of the CDR3 is 14 residues. Trimming pared 4 bases from V and 8 bases from J, leaving 17 bases between. Germline values: CDR1 LGHNA, CDR2 YNFKEQ. This CDR3 is CASSPGAGASGYTF. CDR3 nucleotides: TGTGCCAGCAGCCCAGGGGCAGGGGCTAGCGGCTACACCTTC.

The sample holds one count of this clonotype. The genes are TRBV6-2 or TRBV6-3 and TRBJ1-1; TRBD1 matches 7 bases. V was clipped by 2 bases and J by 5 bases; unmatched bases: 5. Germline CDR1 is MNHEY and CDR2 is SVGEGT. CDR3 length: 14 amino acids. The CDR3 here is CASSYVTGWTEAFF. The CDR3 DNA follows: TGTGCCAGCAGTTACGTGACAGGGTGGACTGAAGCTTTCTTT.

This chain connects TRBV6-5 to TRBJ2-7; D perhaps matches TRBD2 (6 bases). V gave up 2 bases and J gave up 0 bases, with 17 bases separating them. The CDR3 covers 17 residues. CDR1 and CDR2 from the germline V gene are MNHEY and SVGAGI. The CDR3 spells CASSYRVRGMNSYEQYF. As DNA, the CDR3 is TGTGCCAGCAGTTACAGGGTTCGCGGGATGAACTCCTACGAGCAGTACTTC.

The chain uses TRBV20-1 and TRBJ2-2; weak D call: TRBD2 (6 bases). The CDR3 runs 14 residues. V lost 0 bases to trimming and J lost 4 bases, with 9 bases between them. The germline V gene encodes CDR1 DFQATT and CDR2 SNEGSKA (reference sequence). The DNA for the CDR3 is TGCAGTGCTAGAGACGGGGGAGGCACCGGGGAGCTGTTTTTT. This gives the protein CSARDGGGTGELFF.

This clonotype occurred a few times. The V call is TRBV4-2, the J call TRBJ2-1; TRBD2 matches 15 bases. Germline V gives CDR1 LGHNA, CDR2 YNFKEQ. There are 18 residues in the CDR3. Trimming removed 2 bases from V and 9 bases from J; junction bases left unmatched: 11. As DNA, the CDR3 is TGTGCCAGCAGCCAACTCGACATGGGACTAGCGGGGGGCCGTGAGCAGTTCTTC. As protein: CASSQLDMGLAGGREQFF.

At least ten counts were recorded for this clonotype. The J gene is TRBJ1-1, the V gene TRBV25-1; a possible D gene is TRBD1 (6 bases). Trimming removed 8 bases at V and 4 bases at J, with 14 bases between. The CDR3 totals 13 residues. Germline loops: CDR1 MGHDK, CDR2 SYGVNS. The CDR3 DNA follows: TGTGCCAGCGGACACACAGGGATCACTGAAGCTTTCTTT. Translated: CASGHTGITEAFF.

This clonotype was recorded at least ten times. The V gene is TRBV19, the J gene TRBJ1-2, with D unresolved. CDR1 is LNHDA and CDR2 is SQIVND in the germline V gene (reference sequence). The CDR3 runs 15 residues. Trimming pared 0 bases from V and 2 bases from J, leaving 10 bases between. The CDR3 here is CASSIDGVPNYGYTF. CDR3 nucleotide sequence: TGTGCCAGTAGTATAGATGGGGTTCCCAACTATGGCTACACCTTC. The full variable domain, with the rest looked up from reference TRBV19 and TRBJ1-2, is DGGITQSPKYLFRKEGQNVTLSCEQNLNHDAMYWYRQDPGQGLRLIYYSQIVNDFQKGDIAEGYSVSREKKESFPLTVTSAQKNPTAFYLCASSIDGVPNYGYTFGSGTRLTVV.

In nucleotides, the CDR3 is TGTGCCAGCAGCCCCAGGACAGGGATCGGTGAGCAGTTCTTC. Amino acids: CASSPRTGIGEQFF. The rearrangement uses TRBV5-8 and TRBJ2-1; TRBD1 matches 8 bases. The CDR3 loop spans 14 amino acids. The J segment lost 9 bases and the V segment lost 4 bases, leaving 9 bases of the junction unmatched. Germline CDR1 is SGHTS and CDR2 is YDEGEE. Variable domain in full (rest from reference TRBV5-8 and TRBJ2-1): EAGVTQSPTHLIKTRGQQATLRCSPISGHTSVYWYQQALGLGLQFLLWYDEGEERNRGNFPPRFSGRQFPNYSSELNVNALELEDSALYLCASSPRTGIGEQFFGPGTRLTVL.

This clonotype came up a few times. CDR3 nucleotides: TGTGCCTGGAAGAGAAGCTACGAGCAGTACTTC. Protein sequence: CAWKRSYEQYF. The chain recombines TRBV7-8 with TRBJ2-7, with unresolved D. V was clipped by 11 bases and J by 3 bases, with 11 bases between them. CDR3 length equals 11 residues. Looked up from germline, CDR1 is SGHVS and CDR2 is FQNEAQ.

This clonotype was counted once. CDR3 residues: CASSPYGGLTSGGVETQYF. DNA for the CDR3: TGTGCCAGCAGCCCGTATGGTGGGTTAACTAGCGGGGGGGTGGAGACCCAGTACTTC. This chain joins TRBV4-2 and TRBJ2-5; 13 bases are a match to TRBD2. The CDR3 runs to 19 residues. Per germline, CDR1 LGHNA and CDR2 YNFKEQ. The junction had 16 bases not matched to a gene; V was cut back by 4 bases and J by 5 bases.

V usage is TRBV15 and J usage is TRBJ2-7; 7 nucleotides agree with TRBD2. CDR1 and CDR2 (germline): LNHNV, YYDKDF (reference sequence). This CDR3 has 13 amino acids. V lost 5 bases, J lost 1 base, and 2 bases stayed unmatched. The CDR3 spells CATSEGLSYEQYF. CDR3 DNA sequence: TGTGCCACCAGCGAGGGACTATCCTACGAGCAGTACTTC.

This clonotype has a count of ten or more. The chain uses TRBV10-2 and TRBJ1-5; perhaps TRBD1 as D (6 bases). Per the germline V gene, CDR1 is WSHSY and CDR2 is SAAADI. The CDR3 is 15 amino acids. V lost 3 bases and J lost 4, with 13 bases in between. Here the CDR3 reads CASSEAGGQNQPQHF. The CDR3 coding sequence is TGCGCCAGCAGTGAAGCGGGGGGGCAAAATCAGCCCCAGCATTTT.

Remarks on this clonotype: Possible read error: a much larger clone is one base away. The conserved final phenylalanine or tryptophan is absent from the CDR3, which likely points to a read error. The chain joins TRBV7-8 to TRBJ1-3; D gene unclear. CDR1 SGHVS and CDR2 FQNEAQ come from the germline V gene. V lost 0 bases to trimming and J lost 0 bases, with 15 bases between them. CDR3 length: 18 amino acids. The CDR3 loop reads CASSLALRISSSGNTIYL. The CDR3 bases are TGTGCCAGCAGCTTAGCGCTCCGGATCTCAAGCTCTGGAAACACCATATATCTT.

The chain joins TRBV4-1 to TRBJ2-7; D may be TRBD1 (6 bases). Trimming removed 4 bases at V and 4 bases at J, with 23 bases between. The CDR3 length is 17 residues. The germline V gene encodes CDR1 MGHRA and CDR2 YSYEKL. This chain's CDR3 is CASSLSRTAGERYEQYF. The DNA for the CDR3 is TGCGCCAGCAGCCTCAGCCGGACAGCTGGGGAACGGTACGAGCAGTACTTC.

V usage is TRBV20-1 and J usage is TRBJ2-3; D gene uncertain. V was cut by 6 bases and J by 5 bases, with 3 bases left in between. This CDR3 is built from 9 residues. Looked up from germline, CDR1 is DFQATT and CDR2 is SNEGSKA (reference sequence). As DNA, the CDR3 is TGCAGTGCCAAAGATACGCAGTATTTT. Translating gives CSAKDTQYF.

In the case of this clonotype: At one boundary the junction diverges from the germline segment, which might be a read error. V gene TRBV7-3 combines with J gene TRBJ2-7; D is unclear. CDR3 length: 13 residues. The germline V gene encodes CDR1 SGHTA and CDR2 FQGTGA. CDR3 amino acids: CASSQISGDEQYF. CDR3 nucleotides: TGCGCCAGCAGCCAAATATCCGGCGACGAGCAGTACTTC.

V is TRBV4-3 and J is TRBJ2-7; D might be TRBD2 (5 bases). V was clipped by 3 bases and J by 3 bases, with 15 bases between them. The germline gives CDR1 LGHNA, CDR2 YSLEER. The CDR3 is made up of 15 amino acids. This CDR3 is CASSQDRGRNYEQYF. The CDR3 coding sequence is TGCGCCAGCAGCCAGGATCGAGGGAGAAACTACGAGCAGTACTTC.

This chain uses TRBV2 with TRBJ1-2; D uncertain. The CDR3 has 15 amino acids. Per the germline V gene, CDR1 is SNHLY and CDR2 is FYNNEI. V dropped 8 bases and J dropped 6 bases, with 22 bases sitting between them. In nucleotides, the CDR3 is TGTGCCAGCTCACCACCGGGCCGAATAATGGATGGCTACACCTTC. Its protein product is CASSPPGRIMDGYTF.

In regard to this clonotype: A much larger clone differs from this one at a single base, so this may be a read error. The chain uses TRBV9 and TRBJ1-3; 8 bases line up with TRBD1. CDR1 is SGDLS and CDR2 is YYNGEE in the germline V gene. After removal of 3 bases from V and 2 bases from J, the junction contained 1 base not matched to a gene. The CDR3 is 14 amino acids. The CDR3 spells CASSAGGPGNTIYF. In nucleotides, the CDR3 is TGTGCCAGCAGCGCAGGGGGCCCTGGAAACACCATATATTTT.

In this sample, this clonotype turned up a few times. This chain links TRBV9 with TRBJ2-3; 11 nucleotides align to TRBD1. CDR3 length: 16 amino acids. The V gene end was trimmed by 4 bases and the J gene end by 6 bases; junction bases not matched to a gene: 10. The germline CDR1 and CDR2 sequences are SGDLS and YYNGEE. In DNA, the CDR3 is TGTGCCAGCAGCCCAAGGGCGGGACAGGGGGTGGATACGCAGTATTTT. Protein sequence: CASSPRAGQGVDTQYF.

This clonotype was counted many times. The chain carries TRBV20-1 and TRBJ2-7; D assignment may be TRBD1 or TRBD2 (5 bases each). The germline V gene encodes CDR1 DFQATT and CDR2 SNEGSKA (reference sequence). This CDR3 has 12 residues. V was trimmed by 5 bases and J by 3 bases, leaving 11 bases between them. The CDR3 spells CSARRDGYEQYF. In DNA form, the CDR3 reads TGCAGTGCTCGCCGGGACGGCTACGAGCAGTACTTC.

This clonotype was observed many times. The V gene is TRBV19, the J gene TRBJ2-1; D remains unclear. This CDR3 has 13 residues. Trimming took 3 bases from V and 4 from J, leaving 7 bases between them. Germline V CDR1 and CDR2: LNHDA, SQIVND (reference sequence). The CDR3, as DNA: TGTGCCAGTAGTATCGGCAGATACAATGAGCAGTTCTTC. It is translated as CASSIGRYNEQFF.

The chain employs TRBV30 and TRBJ2-3, with 9 positions matching TRBD1. In germline, CDR1 is GTSNPN, CDR2 SVGIG (reference sequence). Germline trimming cut 8 bases from V and 4 bases from J; bases unmatched to any gene: 10. The length of the CDR3 is 14 residues. Here the CDR3 DNA reads TGTGCCGGAAGATTACAGGGGGCGGCAGATACGCAGTATTTT. This gives the protein CAGRLQGAADTQYF.

This clonotype was observed a handful of times. CDR3: CASSQGPLAGTDTQYF. Written as DNA, the CDR3 is TGCGCCAGCAGCCAAGGTCCCCTAGCGGGCACAGATACGCAGTATTTT. The genes are TRBV4-1 and TRBJ2-3, with TRBD2 identical over 7 bases. The trim removed 1 base at V and 1 base at J, leaving 5 bases unmatched. The germline V gene has CDR1 MGHRA and CDR2 YSYEKL. This CDR3 contains 16 residues.

This clonotype was seen at least ten times. Because the CDR3 is missing its conserved closing phenylalanine or tryptophan, this is likely a read error. Because the CDR3's place on the DNA is in doubt, the DNA is left out and the CDR3 is given as listed by TCRdb. This chain uses TRBV20-1 with TRBJ2-7; TRBD1 is the table's D call and was not checked against the DNA. Per the germline V gene, CDR1 is DFQATT and CDR2 is SNEGSKA (reference sequence). A total of 11 residues make up the CDR3, ends included. The CDR3 spells CSAGTVEYPRD.

This clonotype was seen repeatedly, ten times or more. The chain joins TRBV20-1 to TRBJ2-7; 8 nucleotides align to TRBD1. This CDR3 is built from 12 residues. The germline CDR1 and CDR2 sequences are DFQATT and SNEGSKA (reference sequence). The CDR3 spells CSAGTGQPEQYF. CDR3 nucleotides: TGCAGCGCCGGGACAGGTCAACCCGAGCAGTACTTC.

Turning to this clonotype: The conserved phenylalanine or tryptophan is not found at the CDR3 terminus, so this likely reflects a read error. The V and J genes are TRBV11-2 and TRBJ1-3; D not resolved. The V gene lost 3 bases and the J gene lost 0 bases, with 12 bases spanning the gap. In germline, CDR1 is SGHAT, CDR2 FQNNGV. CDR3 size: 16 residues. The CDR3 sequence is CASSLEPQSSGNTIYL. The CDR3, as DNA: TGTGCCAGCAGCTTGGAGCCACAGAGCTCTGGAAACACCATATATCTT.

The V gene is TRBV11-1, the J gene TRBJ1-1, with D possibly matching TRBD1 (5 bases). CDR1 and CDR2 (germline): SGHAT, FQDESV (reference sequence). V was cut by 3 bases and J by 2 bases, with 10 bases left in between. CDR3 length: 14 amino acids. The CDR3, as DNA: TGTGCCAGCAGCTTGAGACAGAAAAACACTGAAGCTTTCTTT. The encoded protein is CASSLRQKNTEAFF. Drawing the rest from reference TRBV11-1 and TRBJ1-1, the complete variable domain is EAEVAQSPRYKITEKSQAVAFWCDPISGHATLYWYRQILGQGPELLVQFQDESVVDDSQLPKDRFSAERLKGVDSTLKIQPAELGDSAMYLCASSLRQKNTEAFFGQGTRLTVV.